This TCR beta chain was retrieved from a study of T cells expressing NK-cell markers. From germline, CDR1 is SGHAT and CDR2 FQNNGV. This CDR3 region has 14 residues. For each CDR3 protein, TCRdb gives one entry from its re-call of the 5' RACE reads, without DNA. The listing contains roughly 430,000 distinct CDR3 sequences. The chain employs TRBV11-2 and TRBJ2-5; the D call from TCRdb, TRBD1, cannot be confirmed without DNA. The TCR originated in a woman aged 18 to 75 in good health. Sequencing was carried out using blood T cells: a sorted CD56 or NKG2C T cell subset, CD4+ or CD8+ T cells, or bulk PBMC T cells (not recorded which). This CDR3 reads CASSLGLGEETQYF.